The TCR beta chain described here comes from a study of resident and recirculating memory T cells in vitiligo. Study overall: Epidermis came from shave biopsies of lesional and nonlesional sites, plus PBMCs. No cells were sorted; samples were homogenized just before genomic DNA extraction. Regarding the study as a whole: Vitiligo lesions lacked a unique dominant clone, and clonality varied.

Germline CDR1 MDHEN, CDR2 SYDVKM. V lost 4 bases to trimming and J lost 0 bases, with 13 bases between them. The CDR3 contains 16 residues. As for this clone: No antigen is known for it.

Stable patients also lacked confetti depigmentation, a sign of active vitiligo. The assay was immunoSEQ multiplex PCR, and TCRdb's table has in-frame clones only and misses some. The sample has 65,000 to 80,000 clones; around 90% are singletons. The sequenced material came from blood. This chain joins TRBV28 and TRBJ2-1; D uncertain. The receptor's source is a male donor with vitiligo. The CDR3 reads CASSSPHTVSYNEQFF. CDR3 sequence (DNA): TGTGCCAGCAGTTCACCCCATACTGTCTCCTACAATGAGCAGTTCTTC.